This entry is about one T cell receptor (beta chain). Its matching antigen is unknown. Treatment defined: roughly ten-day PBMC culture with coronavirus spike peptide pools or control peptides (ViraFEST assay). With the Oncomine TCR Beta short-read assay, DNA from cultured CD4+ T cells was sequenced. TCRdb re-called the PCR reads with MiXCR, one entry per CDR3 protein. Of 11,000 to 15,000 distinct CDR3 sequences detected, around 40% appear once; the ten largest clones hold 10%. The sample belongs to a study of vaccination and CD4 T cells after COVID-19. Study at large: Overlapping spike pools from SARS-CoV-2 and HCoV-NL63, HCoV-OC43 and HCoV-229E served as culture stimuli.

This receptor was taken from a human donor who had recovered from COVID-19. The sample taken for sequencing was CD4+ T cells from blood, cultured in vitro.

Here the CDR3 DNA reads TGTGCCAGCAGCGTGACCACCTTTGTTGGTGGCCATGAGCAGTTCTTC. Translated: CASSVTTFVGGHEQFF. J is TRBJ2-1 and V is TRBV5-4, with D unclear. This CDR3 contains 16 residues. Germline V gives CDR1 SGHNT, CDR2 YYREEE (reference sequence). With 4 bases removed from V and 8 bases from J, the gap between germline ends came to 22 bases.